The rows below give T cell receptor beta chains drawn from one sample of a study of prognosis after radiotherapy for stage I lung cancer. A single record per CDR3 protein comes from TCRdb applying MiXCR to the multiplex PCR reads. The sample yields around 59,000 distinct CDR3 sequences, roughly 29% seen once. The sequences come from PBMCs, collected before or after stereotactic body radiation therapy (not recorded which). These receptors originate from a donor of 50 years or more with non-small cell lung cancer. The CDR3 runs from the conserved cysteine through the conserved F or W. The D gene is left open where the match is weak. Size is omitted from some rows. Given values are once, few, many or a class for expanded clones.

v_call	clone_size	j_call	d_call	cdr3_nt	cdr3_aa
TRBV28	medium-sized	TRBJ1-6	-	TGTGCCAGCAACTCAGGGAGTTCACCCCTCCACTTT	CASNSGSSPLHF
TRBV19	many	TRBJ1-4	-	TGTGCCAGTAGTATGCAACACAGTAATGAAAAACTGTTTTTT	CASSMQHSNEKLFF
TRBV3-1	few	TRBJ2-5	TRBD2	TGTGCCAGCAGCCCTGGACTAGCGGCCCGCACGGAGACCCAGTACTTC	CASSPGLAARTETQYF
TRBV20-1	many	TRBJ2-5	-	TGCAGTGCTAGTGGTGGGTCGGTCCAAGAGACCCAGTACTTC	CSASGGSVQETQYF
TRBV3-1	-	TRBJ1-1	-	TGTGCCAGCAGCGCAGGTACCAGCACTGAAGCTTCCTTT	CASSAGTSTEASF
TRBV30	many	TRBJ1-2	-	TGTGCCTGGAGCTCCTGGGACTATGGCTACACCTTC	CAWSSWDYGYTF
TRBV20-1	many	TRBJ1-5	-	TGCAGTGCTACCGCGGGGGCAGGGGGCAATCAGCCCCAGCATTTT	CSATAGAGGNQPQHF
TRBV5-1	many	TRBJ1-2	TRBD1	TGCGCCAGCAGCCCGGGGGGACAGGGGGATTATGGCTACACCTTC	CASSPGGQGDYGYTF
TRBV19	many	TRBJ1-2	TRBD1	TGTGCCAGTAGTATAGCCCGGACAGGGGGCCGCCGGGACTACACCTTC	CASSIARTGGRRDYTF
TRBV6-1	many	TRBJ1-2	-	TGTGCCAGCAGGGCGGGGCAGTTCTATGGCTACACCTTC	CASRAGQFYGYTF
TRBV6-1	many	TRBJ2-7	TRBD1	TGTGCCAGCAGCGAAGGGGACAGTTCCGAGCAGTACTTC	CASSEGDSSEQYF
TRBV14	many	TRBJ1-2	-	TGTGCCAGCAGCCAAGCAAACTATGGCTACACCTTC	CASSQANYGYTF
TRBV7-2	many	TRBJ2-3	-	TGTGCCAGCAGCTTGATGGGGGCCGCCTTCACAGATACGCAGTATTTT	CASSLMGAAFTDTQYF
TRBV6-1	-	TRBJ1-1	TRBD1	TGTGCCAGCATTCCTCAACAGGGGAAGACTGAAGCTTTCTTT	CASIPQQGKTEAFF
TRBV6-1	-	TRBJ1-6	-	TGTGCCAGCAGTCCCCGACGGGCAGGGGATTCACCCCTCCACTTT	CASSPRRAGDSPLHF
TRBV28	many	TRBJ1-4	-	TGTGCCAGCAGTCTGCTCTCTAATGAAAAACTGTTTTTT	CASSLLSNEKLFF
TRBV20-1	many	TRBJ1-1	-	TGCAGTGGGAGAGAGGGGGGAATGAACACTGAAGCTTTCTTT	CSGREGGMNTEAFF
TRBV6-1	-	TRBJ1-5	TRBD1	TGTGCCAGCATCCGGACAGGGGATTGCAATCAGCCCCAGCATTTT	CASIRTGDCNQPQHF
TRBV28	many	TRBJ1-5	-	TGTGCCAGCAGTTTAAGGTCGGGGAATGGACAGCCCCAGCATTTT	CASSLRSGNGQPQHF
TRBV5-5	few	TRBJ2-6	TRBD2	TGTGCCAGCACCATGTCCGGGAGGTCTGGGGCCAACGTCCTGACTTTC	CASTMSGRSGANVLTF
TRBV6-2/TRBV6-3	once	TRBJ2-3	-	TGTGCCAGCAAACTTGATTTTATCACAGATACGCAGTATTTT	CASKLDFITDTQYF
TRBV20-1	many	TRBJ2-3	-	TGCAGTGCTAGACTTCGGCGCAGCACAGATACGCAGTATTTT	CSARLRRSTDTQYF